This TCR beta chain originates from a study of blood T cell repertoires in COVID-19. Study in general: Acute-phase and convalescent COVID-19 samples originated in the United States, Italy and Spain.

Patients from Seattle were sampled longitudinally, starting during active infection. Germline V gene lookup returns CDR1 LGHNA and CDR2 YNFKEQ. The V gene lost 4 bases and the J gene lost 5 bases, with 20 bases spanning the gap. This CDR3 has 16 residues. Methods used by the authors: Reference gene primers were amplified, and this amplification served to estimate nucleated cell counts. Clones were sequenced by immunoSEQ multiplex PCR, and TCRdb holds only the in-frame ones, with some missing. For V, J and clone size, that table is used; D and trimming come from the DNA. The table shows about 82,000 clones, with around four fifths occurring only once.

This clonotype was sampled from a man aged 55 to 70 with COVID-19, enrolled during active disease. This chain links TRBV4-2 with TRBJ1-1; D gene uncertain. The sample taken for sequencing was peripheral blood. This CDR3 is CASSRTKTTHMTEAFF. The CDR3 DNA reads TGTGCCAGCAGCCGAACTAAAACTACTCATATGACTGAAGCTTTCTTT.